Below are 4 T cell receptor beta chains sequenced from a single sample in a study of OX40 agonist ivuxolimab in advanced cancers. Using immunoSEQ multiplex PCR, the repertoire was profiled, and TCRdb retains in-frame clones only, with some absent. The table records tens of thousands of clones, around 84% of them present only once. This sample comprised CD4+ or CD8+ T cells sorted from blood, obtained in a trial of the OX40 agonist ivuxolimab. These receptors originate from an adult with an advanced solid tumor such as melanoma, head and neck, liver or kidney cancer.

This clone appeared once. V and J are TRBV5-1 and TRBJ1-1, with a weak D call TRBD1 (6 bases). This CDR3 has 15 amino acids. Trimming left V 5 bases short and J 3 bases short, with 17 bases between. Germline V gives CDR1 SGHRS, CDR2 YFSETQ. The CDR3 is CASSPRGQADTEAFF. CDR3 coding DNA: TGCGCCAGCAGTCCCAGGGGTCAGGCGGACACTGAAGCTTTCTTT.

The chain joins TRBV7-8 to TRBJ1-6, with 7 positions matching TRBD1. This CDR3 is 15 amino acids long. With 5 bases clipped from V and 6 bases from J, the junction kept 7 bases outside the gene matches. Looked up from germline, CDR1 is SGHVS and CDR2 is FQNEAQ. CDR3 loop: CASSTPGQSNSPLHF. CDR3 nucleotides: TGTGCCAGCAGCACCCCGGGACAGAGTAATTCACCCCTCCACTTT.

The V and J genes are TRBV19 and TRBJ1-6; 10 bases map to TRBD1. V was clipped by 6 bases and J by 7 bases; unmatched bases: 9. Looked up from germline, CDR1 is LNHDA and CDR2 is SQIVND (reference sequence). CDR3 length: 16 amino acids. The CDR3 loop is CASSRVPGQGNSPLHF. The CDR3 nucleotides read TGTGCCAGTAGCCGGGTACCGGGACAGGGGAATTCACCCCTCCACTTT.

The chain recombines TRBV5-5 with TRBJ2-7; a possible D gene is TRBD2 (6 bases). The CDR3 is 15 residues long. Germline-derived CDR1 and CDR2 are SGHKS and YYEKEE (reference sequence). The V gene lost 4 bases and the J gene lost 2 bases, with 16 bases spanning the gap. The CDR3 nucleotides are TGTGCCAGCAGCCACGATCGGACGGGAGCCTACGAGCAGTACTTC. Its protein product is CASSHDRTGAYEQYF.